A selection of T cell receptor beta chains follows, all from one sample in a study of blood T cell repertoires in COVID-19. Profiled with immunoSEQ multiplex PCR; TCRdb holds only in-frame clones, not every one. This table holds approximately 470,000 clones, about 90% found once. Sequencing used PBMCs or T cells enriched from blood (not recorded which). Receptor source: a woman between 18 and 30 years old who had recovered from COVID-19. CDR3s include the opening cysteine and the closing phenylalanine or tryptophan. The order of the fields is CDR3 DNA, CDR3 protein, V gene, CDR3 length, J gene, clone size, D gene. A D gene is named only where the DNA matches it firmly. The size of a clone is reported for some rows only, either as once, few or many, or as a class for expanded clones.

TGTGCCAGCAGCCCCACCATCCTCAATAGCGGGGGGAGCACAGATACGCAGTATTTT | CASSPTILNSGGSTDTQYF | TRBV4-2 | 19 | TRBJ2-3 | . | TRBD2
TGCGCCAGCAGCTTCGGGGGGGGCCGGGAGACCCAGTACTTC | CASSFGGGRETQYF | TRBV5-1 | 14 | TRBJ2-5 | . | TRBD2
TGTGCCAGCAGTGAAGCCGGTTTACCTCCGTACGAGCAGTACTTC | CASSEAGLPPYEQYF | TRBV6-1 | 15 | TRBJ2-7 | few | .
TGCGCCAGCAGTGTCAGGGGGGCCGGGGAGCTGTTTTTT | CASSVRGAGELFF | TRBV10-2 | 13 | TRBJ2-2 | . | .
TGCACCAGCAGCCAAGATCCGGGCGGGGGGTGCGAGACCCAGTACTTC | CTSSQDPGGGCETQYF | TRBV1 | 16 | TRBJ2-5 | few | .
TGTGCCAGCAGCTTGGCGGGGACAGCGGACTATGGCTACACCTTC | CASSLAGTADYGYTF | TRBV5-6 | 15 | TRBJ1-2 | . | TRBD1
TGTGCCAGCAACCCCAGTTATGGGAACACTGAAGCTTTCTTT | CASNPSYGNTEAFF | TRBV28 | 14 | TRBJ1-1 | . | .
TGTGCCAGCAGCCCCAGAGCGGGACCCTACGAGCAGTACTTC | CASSPRAGPYEQYF | TRBV7-3 | 14 | TRBJ2-7 | few | TRBD2
TGCAGCGTTGGAGGGCAGGGGGCATCCGGCTACACCTTC | CSVGGQGASGYTF | TRBV29-1 | 13 | TRBJ1-2 | . | TRBD1
TGTGCCAGCAGCCCTCATACAGGGGACCCTGGAAACACCATATATTTT | CASSPHTGDPGNTIYF | TRBV14 | 16 | TRBJ1-3 | . | TRBD1
TGTGCCAGCAGCTTGGCTAGCGGGAGCCAAGAGACCCAGTACTTC | CASSLASGSQETQYF | TRBV7-3 | 15 | TRBJ2-5 | . | TRBD2
TGTGCCAGCATTTCGAACAGGGACCTCTATGGCTACACCTTC | CASISNRDLYGYTF | TRBV28 | 14 | TRBJ1-2 | . | .
TGCGCCACCCTAAGGGCTAGCGTGTTGGAGACCCAGTACTTC | CATLRASVLETQYF | TRBV5-1 | 14 | TRBJ2-5 | . | .
TGTGCCAGCAGGGGACCGAGCGGGGGGGCCAGGTACGAGCAGTACTTC | CASRGPSGGARYEQYF | TRBV2 | 16 | TRBJ2-7 | . | TRBD2
TGTGCCAGTACCCCCCGGAGATCCTCTGGGGCCAACGTCCTGACTTTC | CASTPRRSSGANVLTF | TRBV19 | 16 | TRBJ2-6 | . | .
TGTGCCAGCAGCCGGACAGAACTGAACACTGAAGCTTTCTTT | CASSRTELNTEAFF | TRBV5-5 | 14 | TRBJ1-1 | . | .
TGTGCCAGCAGTTATGACAACTCTAACTATGGCTACACCTTC | CASSYDNSNYGYTF | TRBV6-5 | 14 | TRBJ1-2 | . | .
TGCGCCAGCAGCCAAGGAGGTGGGAATGAAAAACTGTTTTTT | CASSQGGGNEKLFF | TRBV4-1 | 14 | TRBJ1-4 | . | .
TGTGCCAGCAGCTTAGCCACAGCAAATTTGGGCTACACCTTC | CASSLATANLGYTF | TRBV7-2 | 14 | TRBJ1-2 | . | .
TGTGCCAGCAGTCCGACTCCCTCGGTGGGAGGCTATGGCTACACCTTC | CASSPTPSVGGYGYTF | TRBV27 | 16 | TRBJ1-2 | . | .
TGTGCCAGCAGTTCTTTCGGGGTAGTCAATACGCAGTATTTT | CASSSFGVVNTQYF | TRBV7-9 | 14 | TRBJ2-3 | few | .
TGTGCCAGCAGCCCCGGTCGGACTAGCGGGGGGCGGGAGCAGTACTTC | CASSPGRTSGGREQYF | TRBV7-2 | 16 | TRBJ2-7 | . | TRBD2
TGTGCCAGCAGAAGGGGAGCGGGAACTGAAGCTTTCTTT | CASRRGAGTEAFF | TRBV28 | 13 | TRBJ1-1 | . | .
TGTGCCAGCTCATGGGCATCAGGGGGAGTTTACTATGGCTACACCTTC | CASSWASGGVYYGYTF | TRBV18 | 16 | TRBJ1-2 | . | TRBD1
TGTGCCTGGAGTACAGGGTACGAGCAGTACTTC | CAWSTGYEQYF | TRBV30 | 11 | TRBJ2-7 | . | .
TGTGCCTGGCAACAGGGCTCTGGGGCCAACGTCCTGACTTTC | CAWQQGSGANVLTF | TRBV30 | 14 | TRBJ2-6 | . | .
TGTGCCAGCAGTTACTCCGCCAGGGGACCTTATGAAGCTTTCTTT | CASSYSARGPYEAFF | TRBV6-5 | 15 | TRBJ1-1 | . | .
TGTGCCAGCAGCCAAGCCTCGGGACAGGGGTTCTCGCCCTATGGCTACACCTTC | CASSQASGQGFSPYGYTF | TRBV3-1/TRBV3-2 | 18 | TRBJ1-2 | . | TRBD1
TGTGCCAGCAGCCAAGGAGGACAGGGGGCAGAGGAAAAACTGTTTTTT | CASSQGGQGAEEKLFF | TRBV4-2 | 16 | TRBJ1-4 | . | TRBD1
TGTGCCAGCAGCCAAGGCGGGGGCCACACAGATACGCAGTATTTT | CASSQGGGHTDTQYF | TRBV3-1/TRBV3-2 | 15 | TRBJ2-3 | . | .
TGCGCCAGCAGCTTGGGACAGGGGAATGAGCAGTTCTTC | CASSLGQGNEQFF | TRBV5-1 | 13 | TRBJ2-1 | . | TRBD1
TGTGCCAGCAGCCGACTAGCGGGGGGTTACGAGCAGTACTTC | CASSRLAGGYEQYF | TRBV28 | 14 | TRBJ2-7 | . | TRBD2
TGCGCCAGCAGCCAAGATCCGAATTGGGCCCTGCATGGCGCCGGGGAGCTGTTTTTT | CASSQDPNWALHGAGELFF | TRBV4-1 | 19 | TRBJ2-2 | . | .
TGTGCCAGCAACGCGGGACAGGGGATGCCAGATACGCAGTATTTT | CASNAGQGMPDTQYF | TRBV11-2 | 15 | TRBJ2-3 | . | TRBD1
TGTGCCAGCAGTCCCGCTGGGATACGACAGGGGAGTAGGGCCTATAATTCACCCCTCCACTTT | CASSPAGIRQGSRAYNSPLHF | TRBV28 | 21 | TRBJ1-6 | . | TRBD1
TGTGCCAGCAGCTCCTTACACCGCACGGAGGAAAAACTGTTTTTT | CASSSLHRTEEKLFF | TRBV5-6 | 15 | TRBJ1-4 | . | .
TGTGCCAGCCGGGATTACAGGGAGAATACGCAGTATTTT | CASRDYRENTQYF | TRBV2 | 13 | TRBJ2-3 | . | .
TGCGCCAGCAGCTTGGGTTTCGGGTTCTCCTACGAGCAGTACTTC | CASSLGFGFSYEQYF | TRBV5-1 | 15 | TRBJ2-7 | many | .
TGTGCCAGTAGTATAAGTCGACAGGAGTTCTCTGGGGCCAACGTCCTGACTTTC | CASSISRQEFSGANVLTF | TRBV19 | 18 | TRBJ2-6 | . | .
TGTGCCAGCTCACCGGGGGCAGGAGAGACCCAGTACTTC | CASSPGAGETQYF | TRBV18 | 13 | TRBJ2-5 | . | .
TGTGCCAGCAGCTTGGTGCGGGGGCTTTTGGGAGAGCAGTTCTTC | CASSLVRGLLGEQFF | TRBV5-4 | 15 | TRBJ2-1 | once | .
TGTGCCTGGAGCGAGGATCCACAGGCCACAGATACGCAGTATTTT | CAWSEDPQATDTQYF | TRBV30 | 15 | TRBJ2-3 | . | .
TGCGCCAGCAGCCGAGAGACAATTGGCACCAATTCACCCCTCCACTTT | CASSRETIGTNSPLHF | TRBV5-1 | 16 | TRBJ1-6 | once | .
TGTGCCAGCAGACTCGACGGGAACTACACCTTC | CASRLDGNYTF | TRBV2 | 11 | TRBJ1-2 | . | .
TGTGCCAGCAGCCTTGGGGTCAGGGCTCCAGTGGATGGCTACACCTTC | CASSLGVRAPVDGYTF | TRBV6-4 | 16 | TRBJ1-2 | few | .
TGTGCCAGCAGCTTATCAGGGAATAGCAATCAGCCCCAGCATTTT | CASSLSGNSNQPQHF | TRBV7-8 | 15 | TRBJ1-5 | few | .
TGTGCCAGCAGCTTAGGGCGGGGCTTCCAAGAGACCCAGTACTTC | CASSLGRGFQETQYF | TRBV7-3 | 15 | TRBJ2-5 | once | .
TGTGCCATCAGCAGGGACTGGACCCGTGTCACAGATACGCAGTATTTT | CAISRDWTRVTDTQYF | TRBV10-3 | 16 | TRBJ2-3 | . | .
TGTGCCAGCAGTGGGGGACTAGCGGGCACCGAGGGCACGCAGTATTTT | CASSGGLAGTEGTQYF | TRBV6-1 | 16 | TRBJ2-3 | . | TRBD2